This T cell receptor (beta chain) was recorded in a study of blood T cell repertoires in COVID-19 (dated by TCRdb to the early 2020s). Study-level background: Samples from collaborators originated in the United States, Italy and Spain and spanned both the acute and convalescent phases of COVID-19. The prospective study material was composed of cDNA or gDNA derived from T cells, B-cell-depleted T cells, or PBMCs. The dataset comprised deeply sampled blood TCRbeta repertoires from subjects exposed to, actively infected with, or recovered from COVID-19. The repertoires were released in a freely available public database intended as a resource for research on the immune response to SARS-CoV-2. The samples were drawn from two sources: the first 160 participants of the ongoing ImmuneRACE study, and fewer than 1,500 subjects contributed by 6 global collaborators. Sample metadata almost always included a de-identified subject ID, COVID-19 status, age in years and sex. HLA class I and class II types, where available, came from metadata supplied by the sample provider rather than from assay-based typing.

The collaborating institutions used their own protocols to collect whole blood in K2EDTA tubes. For TCRbeta analysis, collaborator samples were shipped as frozen whole blood, as isolated PBMCs, or as DNA extracted from either sample type. Comment on this clone: Its antigen is still unknown. No much larger clone exists at a distance of one base, and base qualities are not known.

TCRbeta CDR3 regions were amplified from genomic DNA using the immunoSEQ Assay, a bias-controlled multiplex PCR. The study's own analysis went as follows. Within the assay, amplification of reference gene primers was used to estimate how many nucleated cells each sample contained. Sequence reads were collapsed and filtered to measure the absolute abundance of every unique TCRbeta CDR3 rearrangement. For each sample, productive Simpson clonality was calculated as the square root of Simpson's diversity index over productive rearrangements. Not all clones reach the TCRdb copy of this immuneACCESS table, which keeps in-frame sequences only. Checked studies attribute under half of the gap to unresolved V genes and leave the rest unexplained. The DNA gave D and trimming, while V, J and clone size come from that table. For this sample there are some 16,000 clones; around 86% appear just once. The ten largest clones represent about half of the sample.

Relative to germline, V is missing 3 bases and J is missing 6 bases, with 5 bases of the junction outside any gene match. The CDR3 starts with the cysteine, ends with the phenylalanine, and has 15 residues. Only the CDR3 part of the read is kept: 45 bases, read in frame from the first base. Per the germline V gene (reference sequence), SEHNR is the CDR1 and FQNEAQ is the CDR2. The paper's findings and limits, for the study overall: The quantity of clinical and demographic metadata differed by source and by participant and was supplied without curation.

This TCR was recovered from a man in his fifties or sixties with acute or convalescent COVID-19. This chain is built from TRBV7-9 and TRBJ1-1, and 12 bases in between align with TRBD1. Sequencing was done on a sample of peripheral blood. In nucleotides, the sequence is TGTGCCAGCAGCTTCCTGGGACAGGGGGCCTCTGAAGCTTTCTTT. Its protein is CASSFLGQGASEAFF. The entire variable domain, with the stretches around the CDR3 drawn from the reference TRBV7-9 and TRBJ1-1 proteins, is DTGVSQNPRHKITKRGQNVTFRCDPISEHNRLYWYRQTLGQGPEFLTYFQNEAQLEKSRLLSDRFSAERPKGSFSTLEIQRTEQGDSAMYLCASSFLGQGASEAFFGQGTRLTVV.